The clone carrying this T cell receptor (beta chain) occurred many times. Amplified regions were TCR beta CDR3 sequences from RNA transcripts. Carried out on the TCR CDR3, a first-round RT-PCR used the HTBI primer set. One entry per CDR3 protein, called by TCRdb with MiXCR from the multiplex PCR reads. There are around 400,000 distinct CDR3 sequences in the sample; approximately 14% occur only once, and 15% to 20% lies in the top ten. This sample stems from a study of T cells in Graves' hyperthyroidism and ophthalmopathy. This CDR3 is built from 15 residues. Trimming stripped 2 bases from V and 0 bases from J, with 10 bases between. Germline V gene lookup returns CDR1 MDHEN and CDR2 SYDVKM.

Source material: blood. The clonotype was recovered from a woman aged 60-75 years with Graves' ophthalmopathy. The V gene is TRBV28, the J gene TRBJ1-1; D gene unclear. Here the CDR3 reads CASSLPRKMNTEAFF. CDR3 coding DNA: TGTGCCAGCAGTTTACCAAGAAAGATGAACACTGAAGCTTTCTTT.